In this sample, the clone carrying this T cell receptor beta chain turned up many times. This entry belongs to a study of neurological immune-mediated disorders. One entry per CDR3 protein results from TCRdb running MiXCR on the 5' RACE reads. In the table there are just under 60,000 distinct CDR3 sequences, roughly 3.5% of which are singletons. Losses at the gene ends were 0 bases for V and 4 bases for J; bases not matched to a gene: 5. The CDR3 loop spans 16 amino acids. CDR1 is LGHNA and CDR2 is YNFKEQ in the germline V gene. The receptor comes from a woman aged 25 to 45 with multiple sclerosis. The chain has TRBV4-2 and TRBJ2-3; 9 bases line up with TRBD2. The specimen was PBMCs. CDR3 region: CASSQDFRGGADTQYF. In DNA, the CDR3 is TGTGCCAGCAGCCAAGATTTCCGCGGGGGGGCAGATACGCAGTATTTT.